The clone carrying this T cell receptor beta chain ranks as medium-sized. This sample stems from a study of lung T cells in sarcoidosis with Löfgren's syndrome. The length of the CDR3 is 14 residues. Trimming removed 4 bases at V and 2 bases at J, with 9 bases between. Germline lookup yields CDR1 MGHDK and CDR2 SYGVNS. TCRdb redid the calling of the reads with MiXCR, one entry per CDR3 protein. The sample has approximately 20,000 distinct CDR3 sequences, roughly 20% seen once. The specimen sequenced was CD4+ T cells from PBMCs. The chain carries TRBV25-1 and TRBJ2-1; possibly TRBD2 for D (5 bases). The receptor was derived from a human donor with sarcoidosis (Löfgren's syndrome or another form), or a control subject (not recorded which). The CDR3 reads CASSAGLAYNEQFF. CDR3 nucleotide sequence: TGTGCCAGCAGTGCGGGATTAGCCTACAATGAGCAGTTCTTC. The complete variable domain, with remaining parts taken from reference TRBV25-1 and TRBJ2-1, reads EADIYQTPRYLVIGTGKKITLECSQTMGHDKMYWYQQDPGMELHLIHYSYGVNSTEKGDLSSESTVSRIRTEHFPLTLESARPSHTSQYLCASSAGLAYNEQFFGPGTRLTVL.